These T cell receptor beta chains were read from a single sample in a study of control samples from healthy donors and cancer patients. Sequenced by immunoSEQ multiplex PCR; TCRdb stores in-frame clones only, minus some. The table records some 250,000 clones, around 79% of them present only once. The material sequenced was PBMCs. All receptors derive from a woman aged 55-70 years with lung cancer. CDR3s include the opening cysteine and the closing phenylalanine or tryptophan. Each record gives: J gene, V gene, clone size, D gene, CDR3 DNA, CDR3 protein. The D gene is left open where the match is weak. For some rows the clone size is stated as once, few or many, or as a class when expanded; others skip it.

TRBJ1-5,TRBV2,NA,NA,TGTGCCAGCAGCGCTGATAGCAATCAGCCCCAGCATTTT,CASSADSNQPQHF
TRBJ2-2,TRBV14,NA,TRBD1,TGTGCCAGCAGCCAGCGGCAGGGGGCTCGGACCGGGGAGCTGTTTTTT,CASSQRQGARTGELFF
TRBJ2-5,TRBV21-1,NA,NA,TGTGCCAGCACCAAACGGAGTAGGGAACGATTCCAAGAGACCCAGTACTTC,CASTKRSRERFQETQYF
TRBJ2-3,TRBV27,NA,TRBD1,TGTGCCAGCAGCTCTGACAGGGGTTGGGGAGATACGCAGTATTTT,CASSSDRGWGDTQYF
TRBJ2-7,TRBV5-1,NA,NA,TGCGCCAGCAGCTTCGGAGGAAGCGAGCAGTACTTC,CASSFGGSEQYF
TRBJ2-1,TRBV11-3,NA,NA,TGTGCCAGCAGCTTAGTAAGGGACCTCATATACAATGAGCAGTTCTTC,CASSLVRDLIYNEQFF
TRBJ2-1,TRBV19,NA,NA,TGTGCCAGTAGTAGCGGGTCGAGCTCCTACAATGAGCAGTTCTTC,CASSSGSSSYNEQFF
TRBJ2-3,TRBV7-9,once,NA,TGTGCCAGCAGCTACCGGGACCCGTGGGATACGCAGTATTTT,CASSYRDPWDTQYF
TRBJ1-3,TRBV27,NA,NA,TGTGCCAGCAGTTTAAAGTCAGGAAGAGGAAACACCATATATTTT,CASSLKSGRGNTIYF
TRBJ1-6,TRBV5-1,NA,NA,TGCGCCAGCAAGGCCAGGGAGGAATCACCCCTCCACTTT,CASKAREESPLHF
TRBJ2-1,TRBV19,NA,TRBD2,TGTGCCACCGCGGGAGACCGCTACAATGAGCAGTTCTTC,CATAGDRYNEQFF
TRBJ1-5,TRBV6-6,NA,NA,TGTGCCAGCAGTTTACAGCATCAGCCCCAGCATTTT,CASSLQHQPQHF
TRBJ1-2,TRBV12-5,once,TRBD1,TGTGCTAGTGGTTTGGGGGACAGGGGGAACACCTTC,CASGLGDRGNTF
TRBJ2-2,TRBV7-8,NA,NA,TGTGCCAGCAGCCGACTTGCCCCCTTACAGGCTACCGGGGAGCTGTTTTTT,CASSRLAPLQATGELFF
TRBJ2-2,TRBV18,NA,TRBD1,TGTGCCAGCTCACCACCGACAGGGGGCAACACCGGGGAGCTGTTTTTT,CASSPPTGGNTGELFF
TRBJ2-7,TRBV12-3/TRBV12-4,NA,NA,TGTGCCAGCAGCGGCGGGGTCTGGGAGCAGTACTTC,CASSGGVWEQYF
TRBJ2-5,TRBV6-5,NA,NA,TGTGCCAGCAGCTGGAGGGGCGGGGAGACCCAGTACTTC,CASSWRGGETQYF
TRBJ1-3,TRBV7-6,NA,NA,TGTGCCAGCAGCCCAACAAATGGAAGGGATAGCTCTGGAAACACCATATATTTT,CASSPTNGRDSSGNTIYF
TRBJ2-2,TRBV7-8,NA,TRBD1,TGTGCCAGCAGCCAGACAGGGACGGACACCGGGGAGCTGTTTTTT,CASSQTGTDTGELFF
TRBJ1-1,TRBV12-3/TRBV12-4,few,NA,TGTGCCAGCAGTTTACTCTGGGCGGCTGAAGCTTTCTTT,CASSLLWAAEAFF
TRBJ1-1,TRBV23-1,NA,NA,TGCGCCAGCAGTCAAGGTACAGGGCCCACTGAAGCTTTCTTT,CASSQGTGPTEAFF
TRBJ1-6,TRBV3-1/TRBV3-2,NA,NA,TGTGCCAGCAGCCAAGGCGGGCAGGGTGGTTCACCCCTCCACTTT,CASSQGGQGGSPLHF
TRBJ2-2,TRBV11-2,few,NA,TGTGCCAGCAGCCATTACATGGGCCCGAACACCGGGGAGCTGTTTTTT,CASSHYMGPNTGELFF
TRBJ2-2,TRBV18,NA,NA,TGTGCCAGCTCACCAGATCGGAACACCGGGGAGCTGTTTTTT,CASSPDRNTGELFF
TRBJ1-2,TRBV29-1,NA,TRBD1,TGCAGCGTCGCGACAGGGGGTGGCTATGGCTACACCTTC,CSVATGGGYGYTF
TRBJ1-2,TRBV11-2,NA,NA,TGTGCCAGCAGCTTAGATCCCACGGCCTATGGCTACACCTTC,CASSLDPTAYGYTF
TRBJ1-3,TRBV28,NA,TRBD1,TGTGCCAGCAGCCGACAGGGGGCTAACACCATATATTTT,CASSRQGANTIYF
TRBJ2-3,TRBV6-5,NA,NA,TGTGCCAGCAGTCACCCAGGGACAGATACGCAGTATTTT,CASSHPGTDTQYF
TRBJ2-7,TRBV7-8,few,NA,TGTGCCAGCAGCTTTGGACCCAAGGACGAGCAGTACTTC,CASSFGPKDEQYF
TRBJ1-6,TRBV18,NA,TRBD1,TGTGCCAGCTCACCACAACAGGGGGAGAATTCACCCCTCCACTTT,CASSPQQGENSPLHF
TRBJ1-1,TRBV27,NA,NA,TGTGCCATCCGTCAGTCGGGCTCTGGAGAAGCTTTCTTT,CAIRQSGSGEAFF
TRBJ2-4,TRBV10-3,NA,NA,TGTGCCATCAGTGAGTCGGGGGGACAAGTTCTAGCCAAAAACATTCAGTACTTC,CAISESGGQVLAKNIQYF
TRBJ2-2,TRBV5-1,NA,NA,TGCGCCAGCAGCTTGGGGGCCAGTTACACCGGGGAGCTGTTTTTT,CASSLGASYTGELFF
TRBJ2-6,TRBV4-1,NA,NA,TGCGCCAGCAGCCAAGGGGTTATTCTCTATTCTGGGGCCAACGTCCTGACTTTC,CASSQGVILYSGANVLTF
TRBJ2-3,TRBV9,few,TRBD2,TGTGCCAGCAGCTTACGACTAGCGGGGGCGGCAGATACGCAGTATTTT,CASSLRLAGAADTQYF
TRBJ2-7,TRBV28,NA,NA,TGTGCCAGCAGTTTCCGGGTCGAGCAGTACTTC,CASSFRVEQYF
TRBJ1-2,TRBV5-4,NA,NA,TGTGCCAGCAGCTTCCCGAATGGCGGGGGAGCGAATGGCTACACCTTC,CASSFPNGGGANGYTF
TRBJ2-5,TRBV3-1/TRBV3-2,NA,TRBD2,TGTGCCAGCAGCCAAGATTGGCTAGCGGGAACCCCCGGTGCTCAGGAGACCCAGTACTTC,CASSQDWLAGTPGAQETQYF
TRBJ2-1,TRBV7-6,NA,TRBD2,TGTGCCAGCAGCTTAGCACTCCTCAGCGGGGGGCTGAATGAGCAGTTCTTC,CASSLALLSGGLNEQFF
TRBJ2-1,TRBV7-9,NA,NA,TGTGCCAGCAGCTTAGAGGCAGACTACAATGAGCAGTTCTTC,CASSLEADYNEQFF
TRBJ2-7,TRBV7-8,few,TRBD1,TGTGCCAGCAGCCTCGAGACAGGGATGGCCTACGAGCAGTACTTC,CASSLETGMAYEQYF
TRBJ2-7,TRBV3-1/TRBV3-2,few,TRBD2,TGTGCCAGCAGCCACAGAGCTAGCGGGAGGGTACCGTACTTC,CASSHRASGRVPYF
TRBJ2-1,TRBV5-4,NA,NA,TGTGCCAGCAGCTTGGAACTAGCCGAGAGCGAGCAGTTCTTC,CASSLELAESEQFF
TRBJ1-1,TRBV19,NA,NA,TGTGCCAGTAGATCCGGGACACTGAACACTGAAGCTTTCTTT,CASRSGTLNTEAFF
TRBJ2-3,TRBV9,once,TRBD2,TGTGCCAGCAGCTCGACTAGCGGGAGTACAGATACGCAGTATTTT,CASSSTSGSTDTQYF
TRBJ1-5,TRBV19,NA,NA,TGTGCCAGTAGCGAGAAATCTTATAGCAATCAGCCCCAGCATTTT,CASSEKSYSNQPQHF
TRBJ1-6,TRBV19,NA,TRBD1,TGTGCCAGTAGTATCGCAGGGACAGGTTCACCCCTCCACTTT,CASSIAGTGSPLHF
TRBJ2-5,TRBV6-1,NA,NA,TGTGCCAGCAGTGAAGGGAGGGCAGAGACCCAGTACTTC,CASSEGRAETQYF
TRBJ2-7,TRBV11-2,few,NA,TGTGCCAGCAGCTTAACTCCCGGGACTCCCGGGGGCGAGCAGTACTTC,CASSLTPGTPGGEQYF
TRBJ1-5,TRBV19,few,NA,TGTGCCAGTATCCGCACGGAAGGACTGCTCGGGCAGCCCCAGCATTTT,CASIRTEGLLGQPQHF
TRBJ1-2,TRBV9,NA,NA,TGTGCCAGCAAGGTCAGGAACTATGGCTACACCTTC,CASKVRNYGYTF
TRBJ1-5,TRBV7-9,NA,NA,TGTGCCAGCAGCGCAGACAGGAATCAGCCCCAGCATTTT,CASSADRNQPQHF
TRBJ2-5,TRBV7-8,NA,NA,TGTGCCAGCAGCCCGAGGACAGGAGGGGAGACCCAGTACTTC,CASSPRTGGETQYF
TRBJ2-7,TRBV12-3/TRBV12-4,NA,TRBD2,TGTGCCAGCAGTTGGACTAGCGGGGCTTTGTACTTC,CASSWTSGALYF
TRBJ2-2,TRBV25-1,once,NA,TGTGCCAGCAGTGATCCTACGGGCGGGGAGCTGTTTTTT,CASSDPTGGELFF